Listed here are 17 T cell receptor beta chains from one sample, sequenced in a study of cytomegalovirus exposure and HLA in healthy donors. Repertoires were generated with immunoSEQ multiplex PCR, while TCRdb's copy carries only in-frame clones and drops some. The sample yields 100,000 to 150,000 clones, about 91% seen once. What was sequenced was PBMCs. These receptors were taken from a woman aged 18-30 years in good health and CMV-seronegative.

The chain has TRBV27 and TRBJ1-4, with D unclear. The germline CDR1 and CDR2 sequences are MNHEY and SMNVEV (reference sequence). The CDR3 runs to 12 residues. V was pared by 2 bases and J by 8 bases, with 6 bases between. The CDR3 loop is CASSLGGEKLFF. CDR3 in DNA: TGTGCCAGCAGTTTAGGCGGGGAAAAACTGTTTTTT.

There are a few counts of this clone. V and J are TRBV4-1 and TRBJ1-6; a weak D match, TRBD1 (6 bases). Germline V gene lookup returns CDR1 MGHRA and CDR2 YSYEKL. The CDR3 runs 15 residues. With 0 bases removed from V and 10 bases from J, the gap between germline ends came to 13 bases. In DNA, the CDR3 is TGCGCCAGCAGCCAAGATACAGGGTGGGAATCACCCCTCCACTTT. It yields the protein CASSQDTGWESPLHF.

This clone was observed once. This chain joins TRBV5-5 and TRBJ2-3, with 7 bases fitting TRBD1. This CDR3 is built from 15 residues. Germline CDR1 SGHKS, CDR2 YYEKEE (reference sequence). The trim removed 0 bases at V and 1 base at J, leaving 2 bases unmatched. In nucleotides, the CDR3 is TGTGCCAGCAGCTTGGGGACAGGAGGCACAGATACGCAGTATTTT. This codes for CASSLGTGGTDTQYF. Complete variable domain (other parts from reference TRBV5-5 and TRBJ2-3): DAGVTQSPTHLIKTRGQQVTLRCSPISGHKSVSWYQQVLGQGPQFIFQYYEKEERGRGNFPDRFSARQFPNYSSELNVNALLLGDSALYLCASSLGTGGTDTQYFGPGTRLTVL.

The V call is TRBV7-8, the J call TRBJ2-1, with 10 bases aligning to TRBD1. The CDR3 covers 18 residues. The ends lost 4 bases at V and 9 bases at J; junction bases unmatched: 18. CDR1 and CDR2 (germline): SGHVS, FQNEAQ. This CDR3 reads CASSYPGTGETPSGEQFF. DNA of the CDR3: TGTGCCAGCAGCTACCCAGGGACAGGGGAAACCCCCTCGGGTGAGCAGTTCTTC. Using reference TRBV7-8 and TRBJ2-1 for the parts outside the CDR3, the full variable domain is GAGVSQSPRYKVAKRGQDVALRCDPISGHVSLFWYQQALGQGPEFLTYFQNEAQLDKSGLPSDRFFAERPEGSVSTLKIQRTQQEDSAVYLCASSYPGTGETPSGEQFFGPGTRLTVL.

The sample holds a few counts of this clone. The chain couples TRBV5-1 to TRBJ1-3; no clear D gene. Per the germline V gene, CDR1 is SGHRS and CDR2 is YFSETQ. Deletions cut 0 bases from V and 1 base from J, with 11 bases between. The CDR3 has 16 amino acids. CDR3 residues: CASSLADSGSGNTIYF. The DNA for the CDR3 is TGCGCCAGCAGCTTGGCCGACTCGGGTTCTGGAAACACCATATATTTT.

The chain is built from TRBV7-2 and TRBJ1-2; 8 bases agree with TRBD1. V gave up 3 bases and J gave up 7 bases; unmatched junction bases: 4. Germline V gives CDR1 SGHTA, CDR2 FQGNSA. This CDR3 has 13 amino acids. CDR3 DNA: TGTGCCAGCAGCTTCTGGCAGGGGGCTGGCTACACCTTC. This codes for CASSFWQGAGYTF.

The gene calls are TRBV28 and TRBJ1-5, with a possible D match to TRBD1 (5 bases). V lost 4 bases and J lost 0, with 13 bases in between. CDR3 length: 16 residues. Germline V gives CDR1 MDHEN, CDR2 SYDVKM. CDR3 protein: CASSWRGGYSNQPQHF. CDR3 sequence (DNA): TGTGCCAGCAGTTGGAGGGGCGGATATAGCAATCAGCCCCAGCATTTT.

The chain employs TRBV30 and TRBJ1-1; 11 bases agree with TRBD1. Per the germline V gene, CDR1 is GTSNPN and CDR2 is SVGIG (reference sequence). Trimming at V came to 5 bases and at J to 4 bases, leaving 6 bases not matched to a gene. CDR3 length: 14 amino acids. The CDR3: CAWGAGTGGTEAFF. CDR3 DNA sequence: TGTGCCTGGGGGGCCGGGACAGGGGGCACTGAAGCTTTCTTT. Looking up the rest from reference TRBV30 and TRBJ1-1 gives the full variable domain: SQTIHQWPATLVQPVGSPLSLECTVEGTSNPNLYWYRQAAGRGLQLLFYSVGIGQISSEVPQNLSASRPQDRQFILSSKKLLLSDSGFYLCAWGAGTGGTEAFFGQGTRLTVV.

This clone came up a few times. The CDR3 sequence is CASTEDGINSPLHF. The DNA of the CDR3 is TGTGCCAGCACCGAAGACGGGATCAATTCACCCCTCCACTTT. V usage is TRBV6-5 and J usage is TRBJ1-6; D remains ambiguous. V lost 7 bases to trimming and J lost 7 bases, with 14 bases between them. CDR1 MNHEY and CDR2 SVGAGI come from the germline V gene. The CDR3 spans 14 residues.

Points on this clone: Other DNA sequences in this sample translate to the same CDR3. The rearrangement joins TRBV15 to TRBJ1-4; 10 bases line up with TRBD1. The V and J ends lost 3 bases and 8 bases, in that order; junction bases with no gene match: 3. The germline V gene encodes CDR1 LNHNV and CDR2 YYDKDF (reference sequence). The CDR3 has 14 residues. The CDR3 nucleotides read TGTGCCACCAGCAGGGGACAGGGGAACGAAAAACTGTTTTTT. Protein product: CATSRGQGNEKLFF.

V is TRBV20-1 and J is TRBJ2-3, with D tentatively TRBD1 (5 bases). The CDR3 consists of 11 residues. Germline loops: CDR1 DFQATT, CDR2 SNEGSKA (reference sequence). V dropped 7 bases and J dropped 6 bases, with 11 bases sitting between them. Written as DNA, the CDR3 is TGCAGTGGGACAACCTGGGATACGCAGTATTTT. This sequence encodes CSGTTWDTQYF.

The gene calls are TRBV7-9 and TRBJ1-2, with 7 bases lining up with TRBD1. The length of the CDR3 is 13 residues. V lost 10 bases to trimming and J lost 3 bases; unmatched junction nucleotides: 8. Germline values: CDR1 SEHNR, CDR2 FQNEAQ (reference sequence). The chain's CDR3 is CATDQGGHYGYTF. CDR3 DNA: TGTGCCACCGACCAGGGGGGACACTATGGCTACACCTTC.

This chain connects TRBV6-1 to TRBJ2-1, with 16 bases matching TRBD2. Germline V lookup: CDR1 MNHNS, CDR2 SASEGT. This CDR3 spans 16 amino acids. V lost 4 bases, J lost 8 bases, and 5 bases stayed unmatched. CDR3 nucleotides: TGTGCCAGCAGTGCGGGACTAGCGGGAGGGCCCGATGAGCAGTTCTTC. This codes for CASSAGLAGGPDEQFF.

CDR3 in amino acids: CATTAHADNYGYTF. The CDR3 DNA reads as TGTGCCACCACCGCACACGCTGATAACTATGGCTACACCTTC. This chain joins TRBV27 and TRBJ1-2; D gene ambiguous. Germline values: CDR1 MNHEY, CDR2 SMNVEV (reference sequence). This CDR3 is built from 14 residues. V lost 10 bases and J 1 base, leaving 16 bases between the germline ends.

This chain joins TRBV6-5 and TRBJ2-3; TRBD1 aligns across 10 bases. The V and J ends lost 0 bases and 3 bases, in that order; junction bases with no gene match: 3. Germline assignment: CDR1 MNHEY and CDR2 SVGAGI. The CDR3 is made up of 16 amino acids. CDR3 sequence (DNA): TGTGCCAGCAGTTACTCTCGGACAGGGGGGACAGATACGCAGTATTTT. Its translation is CASSYSRTGGTDTQYF.

This clone has just one count. The CDR3 sequence is CASSLDWGGAYEQYF. The CDR3 bases are TGTGCCAGCAGCTTAGATTGGGGAGGCGCTTACGAGCAGTACTTC. The chain uses TRBV7-2 and TRBJ2-7, with a possible D match to TRBD2 (6 bases). V was clipped by 1 base and J by 4 bases, with 14 bases between them. The CDR3 is made up of 15 amino acids. Looked up from germline, CDR1 is SGHTA and CDR2 is FQGNSA.

This sequence joins TRBV7-6 and TRBJ1-2; no clear D gene. CDR1 is SGHVS and CDR2 is FNYEAQ in the germline V gene. The CDR3 extends over 13 amino acids. The ends were cut back, 5 bases at V and 6 bases at J, with 13 bases in the middle. The CDR3 DNA is TGTGCCAGCAGCACAGCGGGCGGCCATGGCTACACCTTC. It translates to CASSTAGGHGYTF.